This TCR beta chain was captured in a study of blood T cell repertoires in COVID-19. Study summary: The cDNA or gDNA used as material had been derived from T cells, B-cell-depleted T cells, or PBMCs.

The germline V gene has CDR1 SGHTA and CDR2 FQGTGA. Trimming stripped 5 bases from V and 4 bases from J, with 5 bases between. This CDR3 contains 11 residues. How the authors handled the data: Quantification of nucleated cells was approximated via reference gene primer amplification. Sequenced by immunoSEQ multiplex PCR; TCRdb stores in-frame clones only, minus some. The D gene and trimming were derived from the DNA, and the V and J assignments and clone size from that table. Of roughly 250,000 clones in the sample, around 87% are singletons; the top ten hold 3.3%. Allocation to cohorts depended on clinical history reported by the participants.

V is TRBV7-3 and J is TRBJ2-5; D is unresolved. This receptor was obtained from a woman between 35 and 50 years old with acute COVID-19. Sequenced input: PBMCs or T cells enriched from blood (not recorded which). In DNA, the CDR3 is TGTGCCAGCAGCACGGGAGAGACCCAGTACTTC. The encoded protein is CASSTGETQYF. The complete variable domain, with remaining parts taken from reference TRBV7-3 and TRBJ2-5, reads GAGVSQTPSNKVTEKGKYVELRCDPISGHTALYWYRQSLGQGPEFLIYFQGTGAADDSGLPNDRFFAVRPEGSVSTLKIQRTERGDSAVYLCASSTGETQYFGPGTRLLVL.